The clone carrying this TCR beta chain has just one count. Profiling relied on immunoSEQ multiplex PCR, and the TCRdb table lists in-frame clones only, not all of them. The sample lists tens of thousands of clones; 95% to 99% were seen once. The data belong to a study of technical replicates of blood from several donors. This CDR3 has 18 residues. J gave up 5 bases and V 4 bases, and 17 bases lay outside the gene matches. The germline CDR1 and CDR2 sequences are SGHTA and FQGTGA. This TCR came from a human donor in good health. Specimen: T cells isolated from PBMCs. This chain uses TRBV7-3 with TRBJ2-5; 9 bases match TRBD1. The CDR3: CASSSTSTGTGIGETQYF. The CDR3 region has the DNA TGTGCCAGCAGCTCTACATCCACCGGGACAGGGATTGGGGAGACCCAGTACTTC.